This TCR beta chain is from a study of glioma-infiltrating T cells after dendritic cell vaccination. Regarding this clone: Its antigen is unknown.

Germline trimming cut 4 bases from V and 1 base from J; bases unmatched to any gene: 8. The CDR3 runs 16 residues. CDR1 MNHEY and CDR2 SMNVEV come from the germline V gene (reference sequence). This sample's time point: after dendritic cell vaccination, including at tumor progression/relapse. Findings of the study overall: Patients with more pretreatment TILs had longer time to progression and survival.

Profiling relied on immunoSEQ multiplex PCR, and the TCRdb table lists in-frame clones only, not all of them. The repertoire holds 75,000 to 85,000 clones, with around 90% as singletons. Sequenced material: blood, taken after dendritic cell vaccination. The genes are TRBV27 and TRBJ2-5; TRBD1 matches at 8 bases. This clonotype originated in a human donor with glioblastoma. This CDR3 is CASSSLRTGRQETQYF. CDR3 bases: TGTGCCAGCAGTTCACTCAGGACAGGGCGCCAAGAGACCCAGTACTTC.